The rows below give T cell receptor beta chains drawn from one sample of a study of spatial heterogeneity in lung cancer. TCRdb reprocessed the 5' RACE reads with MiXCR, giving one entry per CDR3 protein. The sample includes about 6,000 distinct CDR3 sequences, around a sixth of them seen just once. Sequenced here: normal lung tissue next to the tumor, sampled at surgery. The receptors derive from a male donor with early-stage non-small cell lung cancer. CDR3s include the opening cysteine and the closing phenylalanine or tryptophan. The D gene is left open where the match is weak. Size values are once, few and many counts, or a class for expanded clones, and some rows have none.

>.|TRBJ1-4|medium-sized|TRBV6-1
CASSEPGKGNEKLFF
TGTGCCAGCAGTGAGCCCGGGAAGGGCAATGAAAAACTGTTTTTT
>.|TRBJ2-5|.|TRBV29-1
CSVEDLTRSKTQYF
TGCAGCGTTGAAGATCTTACTCGCAGTAAGACCCAGTACTTC
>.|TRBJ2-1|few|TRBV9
CASSVGPNNEQFF
TGTGCCAGCAGCGTGGGACCCAACAATGAGCAGTTCTTC
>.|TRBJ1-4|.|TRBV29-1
CSDRGLMKKLFF
TGCAGCGACCGGGGGCTAATGAAAAAACTGTTTTTT
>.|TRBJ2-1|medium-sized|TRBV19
CASGPFSGSLNEQFF
TGTGCCAGTGGACCCTTTTCCGGGAGCCTTAATGAGCAGTTCTTC
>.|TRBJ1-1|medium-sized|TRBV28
CASSLRTERTEAFF
TGTGCCAGCAGTTTGCGGACAGAAAGGACTGAAGCTTTCTTT
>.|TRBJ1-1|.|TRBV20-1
CSARKTGRGAFF
TGCAGTGCTAGGAAAACAGGGAGAGGGGCTTTCTTT
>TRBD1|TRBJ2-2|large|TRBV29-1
CSAQDRGRTGELFF
TGCAGCGCCCAAGACAGGGGGCGTACCGGGGAGCTGTTTTTT
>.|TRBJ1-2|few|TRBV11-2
CASSLGTPGGGYTF
TGTGCCAGCTCACTAGGGACTCCCGGTGGTGGCTACACCTTC
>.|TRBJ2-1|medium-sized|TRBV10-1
CASSRDNNEQFF
TGCGCCAGCAGCCGGGACAACAATGAGCAGTTCTTC
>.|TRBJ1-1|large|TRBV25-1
CASSVGDFEAFF
TGTGCCAGCAGTGTAGGGGACTTTGAAGCTTTCTTT
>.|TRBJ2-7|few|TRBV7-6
CASSLGVERSYEQYF
TGTGCCAGCAGCTTAGGGGTAGAGCGCTCCTACGAGCAGTACTTC
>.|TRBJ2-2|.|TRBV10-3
CAIRGTGSDGELFF
TGTGCCATCAGAGGGACCGGGTCCGACGGGGAGCTGTTTTTT
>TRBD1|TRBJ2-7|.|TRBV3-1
CASRKTGTASYEQYF
TGTGCCAGCAGAAAAACCGGGACAGCTTCCTACGAGCAGTACTTC
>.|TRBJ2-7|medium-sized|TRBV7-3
CASSLLSGPYEQYF
TGTGCCAGCAGCTTACTAAGCGGCCCCTACGAGCAGTACTTC
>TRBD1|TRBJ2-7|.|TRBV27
CASRISTGQIYEQYF
TGTGCCAGCAGGATCTCGACAGGGCAGATATACGAGCAGTACTTC
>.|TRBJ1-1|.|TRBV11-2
CASSSFLRGADTEAFF
TGTGCCAGCAGCTCCTTCTTGCGGGGGGCCGACACTGAAGCTTTCTTT
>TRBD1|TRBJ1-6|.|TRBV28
CASSPPSGTGASPLHF
TGTGCCAGCAGTCCCCCATCCGGGACAGGGGCCTCACCCCTCCACTTT
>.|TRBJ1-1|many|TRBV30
CARDGGNTEAFF
TGTGCCCGGGACGGGGGGAACACTGAAGCTTTCTTT
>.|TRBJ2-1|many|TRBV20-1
CSASRETYNEQFF
TGCAGTGCTAGCAGGGAAACCTACAATGAGCAGTTCTTC